This T cell receptor beta chain originates from a study of blood T cell repertoires in COVID-19. The ends lost 2 bases at V and 4 bases at J; junction bases unmatched: 7. CDR1 is MNHEY, CDR2 SVGAGI, per germline. The CDR3 is 16 residues long. The data were produced by immunoSEQ multiplex PCR, yet TCRdb's version contains in-frame clones alone and is incomplete. This repertoire shows approximately 230,000 clones, 86% found once; its top ten account for over 2%. This clone showed up just once. Sequencing input: peripheral blood. The source of this sequence is a man aged 25-45 years who had recovered from COVID-19. The V gene is TRBV6-5, the J gene TRBJ2-2; 7 bases are shared with TRBD2. The CDR3 DNA is TGTGCCAGCAGTTACGACCCCCCGGGGGGCACCGGGGAGCTGTTTTTT. Amino acid sequence: CASSYDPPGGTGELFF.